Listed here are 17 T cell receptor beta chains from one sample, sequenced in a study of shared clonotypes between healthy human individuals. Naive CD8 isolation took CD45RO-negative cells positively selected for CCR7 and excluded terminally differentiated effector memory CD45RA+ cells. Generated by immunoSEQ multiplex PCR, the TCRdb table keeps only in-frame clones and is missing some. The sample lists around 1.9 million clones, approximately 92% seen once, with approximately 1.6% in the top ten. Sequencing was carried out using naive CD8+ T cells from PBMCs. Source of these receptors: a man between 18 and 35 years old in good health. Some clones in this sample may be carry-over from other donors' samples.

The chain uses TRBV7-6 and TRBJ2-3; D is possibly TRBD2 (6 bases). In germline, CDR1 is SGHVS, CDR2 FNYEAQ. V gave up 2 bases and J gave up 4 bases, with 10 bases separating them. The CDR3 consists of 14 residues. The CDR3 sequence is CASSLPIAADTQYF. CDR3 nucleotides: TGTGCCAGCAGCTTACCAATAGCGGCAGATACGCAGTATTTT.

The chain links TRBV9 to TRBJ2-7; D remains ambiguous. V lost 4 bases to trimming and J lost 3 bases, with 14 bases between them. Per germline, CDR1 SGDLS and CDR2 YYNGEE. This CDR3 is built from 14 residues. This CDR3 reads CASSPFGTVYEQYF. CDR3 bases: TGTGCCAGCAGCCCATTCGGAACGGTCTACGAGCAGTACTTC.

The CDR3, as DNA: TGTGCCAGCAGTCCCCCCGACAGTTCAGGGGGCTGGAACAATGAGCAGTTCTTC. It yields the protein CASSPPDSSGGWNNEQFF. V gene TRBV6-7 combines with J gene TRBJ2-1; 8 bases are a match to TRBD1. TRBV6-7 is sorted into the ORF group, with uncertain function. V was pared by 5 bases and J by 5 bases, with 17 bases of the junction left unmatched. The length of the CDR3 is 18 residues.

This sequence joins TRBV6-5 and TRBJ2-7, with D perhaps matching TRBD1 or TRBD2 (5 bases each). In germline, CDR1 is MNHEY, CDR2 SVGAGI. The CDR3 totals 14 residues. V was pared by 4 bases and J by 4 bases, with 14 bases between. CDR3 DNA: TGTGCCAGCAGTTCCAGGGACGGAATTTACGAGCAGTACTTC. This translates into CASSSRDGIYEQYF.

The chain combines TRBV6-1 with TRBJ1-1, with a tentative D call TRBD1 (6 bases). Germline V gives CDR1 MNHNS, CDR2 SASEGT. Trimming pared 6 bases from V and 10 bases from J, leaving 12 bases between. The CDR3 spans 11 residues. Written as DNA, the CDR3 is TGTGCCAGCAGCTCCGACAGGCGAGCTTTCTTT. Protein sequence: CASSSDRRAFF.

The chain carries TRBV6-5 and TRBJ2-1, with 9 nucleotides matching TRBD2. CDR3 length: 16 residues. V lost 2 bases, J lost 2 bases, and 4 bases stayed unmatched. Per germline, CDR1 MNHEY and CDR2 SVGAGI. DNA for the CDR3: TGTGCCAGCAGTTACCTCGCTAGCGGGACCTACAATGAGCAGTTCTTC. Its translation: CASSYLASGTYNEQFF.

V gene TRBV7-9 combines with J gene TRBJ2-3; 10 bases align to TRBD2. Trimming took 5 bases from V and 2 from J; bases not matched to a gene: 10. The CDR3 loop spans 17 amino acids. Germline V gene data show CDR1 as SEHNR and CDR2 as FQNEAQ (reference sequence). The DNA of the CDR3 is TGTGCCAGCAGCCCCAGGGGGACTAGCGCCACCACAGATACGCAGTATTTT. Protein sequence: CASSPRGTSATTDTQYF.

This clone turned up a few times. This CDR3 reads CASSLAVVNTEAFF. CDR3 nucleotides: TGTGCCAGCAGCTTAGCGGTCGTGAACACTGAAGCTTTCTTT. This chain links TRBV7-9 with TRBJ1-1; D is unclear. Germline V lookup: CDR1 SEHNR, CDR2 FQNEAQ (reference sequence). The germline V and J ends were trimmed by 0 bases and 0 bases, with 5 bases remaining between them. This CDR3 is built from 14 residues.

This clone turned up a few times. V usage is TRBV28 and J usage is TRBJ1-1, with a weak D call TRBD1 (5 bases). CDR1 and CDR2 (germline): MDHEN, SYDVKM. This CDR3 has 15 residues. V was shortened by 6 bases and J by 0 bases, with 14 bases between the two germline ends. The CDR3 DNA follows: TGTGCCAGCAGCCCATTGGGGCCCCTGAACACTGAAGCTTTCTTT. This encodes CASSPLGPLNTEAFF.

The chain couples TRBV2 to TRBJ2-6; D is perhaps TRBD2 (5 bases). CDR1 and CDR2 from the germline V gene are SNHLY and FYNNEI. The CDR3 runs 18 residues. Trimming took off 1 base at V and 0 bases at J, with 13 bases between the two ends. The DNA of the CDR3 is TGTGCCAGCAGTGAAGTGAGGGCCCTCCGCTCTGGGGCCAACGTCCTGACTTTC. Protein product: CASSEVRALRSGANVLTF.

The chain carries TRBV29-1 and TRBJ2-7; D call uncertain. Germline V gene data show CDR1 as SQVTM and CDR2 as ANQGSEA. The CDR3 totals 11 residues. The chain's CDR3 is CRSDSAYEQYF. Here the CDR3 DNA reads TGCAGGAGTGACTCTGCCTACGAGCAGTACTTC.

The chain uses TRBV19 and TRBJ2-2; D is ambiguous. Germline-derived CDR1 and CDR2 are LNHDA and SQIVND (reference sequence). V lost 8 bases and J lost 8, with 12 bases in between. This CDR3 region has 12 residues. CDR3 in amino acids: CASGRSGGELFF. The DNA of the CDR3 is TGTGCCAGTGGAAGGTCTGGAGGGGAGCTGTTTTTT.

The chain links TRBV30 to TRBJ2-7; unclear D gene. The CDR3 loop spans 15 amino acids. Germline-derived CDR1 and CDR2 are GTSNPN and SVGIG (reference sequence). V lost 1 base and J lost 0, with 13 bases in between. The CDR3 is CAWSAVSGGSYEQYF. In nucleotides, the CDR3 is TGTGCCTGGAGTGCCGTGTCCGGCGGCTCCTACGAGCAGTACTTC.

This CDR3 reads CASSLPPGGANTEAFF. The CDR3 DNA sequence: TGTGCCAGCAGCCTACCGCCGGGGGGCGCGAACACTGAAGCTTTCTTT. The chain joins TRBV7-9 to TRBJ1-1; weak D call: TRBD1 (6 bases). Germline values: CDR1 SEHNR, CDR2 FQNEAQ (reference sequence). This CDR3 has 16 amino acids. V gave up 5 bases and J gave up 1 base, with 17 bases separating them.

The chain carries TRBV29-1 and TRBJ1-2, with D possibly TRBD1 on 5 matching bases. The V end was cut by 5 bases, the J end by 3 bases, with 10 bases between. Germline V gene lookup returns CDR1 SQVTM and CDR2 ANQGSEA. The CDR3 consists of 12 residues. This CDR3 is CSVKAGHYGYTF. The CDR3 bases are TGCAGCGTTAAAGCAGGGCACTATGGCTACACCTTC. Based on the CDR3 plus reference TRBV29-1 and TRBJ1-2, the full variable domain is SAVISQKPSRDICQRGTSLTIQCQVDSQVTMMFWYRQQPGQSLTLIATANQGSEATYESGFVIDKFPISRPNLTFSTLTVSNMSPEDSSIYLCSVKAGHYGYTFGSGTRLTVV.

The V gene is TRBV5-4, the J gene TRBJ2-7; possibly TRBD2 for D (7 bases). CDR3 size: 16 residues. V lost 4 bases, J lost 7 bases, and 24 bases lay in between. Germline V gene data show CDR1 as SGHNT and CDR2 as YYREEE (reference sequence). The DNA for the CDR3 is TGTGCCAGCAGCCAAGGAAGGTTTGGGGGGCGGGAGGAGCAGTACTTC. It yields the protein CASSQGRFGGREEQYF.

In its sample, this clone was seen once. The J gene is TRBJ1-1, the V gene TRBV12-5; D is unresolved. This CDR3 has 13 amino acids. Trimming pared 1 base from V and 5 bases from J, leaving 8 bases between. Germline V gene data show CDR1 as LGHNT and CDR2 as FRNRAP. Written as DNA, the CDR3 is TGTGCTAGTGGTTTGGGAGCCGGGACTGAAGCTTTCTTT. It specifies CASGLGAGTEAFF.